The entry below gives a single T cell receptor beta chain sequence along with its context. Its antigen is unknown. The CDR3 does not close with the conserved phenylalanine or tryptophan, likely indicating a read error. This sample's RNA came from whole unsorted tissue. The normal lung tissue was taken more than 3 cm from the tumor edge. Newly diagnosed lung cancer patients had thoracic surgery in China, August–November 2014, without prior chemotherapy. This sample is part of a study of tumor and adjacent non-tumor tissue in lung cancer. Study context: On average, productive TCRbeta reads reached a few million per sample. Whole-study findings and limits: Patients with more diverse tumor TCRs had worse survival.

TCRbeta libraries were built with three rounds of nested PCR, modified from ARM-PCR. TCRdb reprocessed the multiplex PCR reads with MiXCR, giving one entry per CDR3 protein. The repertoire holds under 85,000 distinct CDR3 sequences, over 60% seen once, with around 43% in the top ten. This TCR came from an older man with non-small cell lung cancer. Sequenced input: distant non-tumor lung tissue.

The CDR3 DNA is TGCGCCAGCAGCCTGGGACTAGCGGGAGGCATACCCTCCTACGAGCAGTACTCC. Its translation is CASSLGLAGGIPSYEQYS. V usage is TRBV5-1 and J usage is TRBJ2-7; 15 bases are a match to TRBD2. CDR3 length: 18 amino acids. V shed 4 bases, J shed 0 bases, and the junction held 8 bases outside the gene matches. Germline V gene sequence: CDR1 SGHRS, CDR2 YFSETQ.